These 15 T cell receptor beta chains share one sample of origin, sequenced in a study of blood T cell repertoires in COVID-19. Measured with immunoSEQ multiplex PCR; TCRdb has only the in-frame clones, and not every one. The table lists about 130,000 clones, 70% to 85% of them singletons. Sequences were obtained from peripheral blood. The receptors were sampled from a man aged 55 to 70 who had recovered from COVID-19.

For this clone: At one boundary the junction diverges from the germline segment, which might be a read error. The chain combines TRBV11-2 with TRBJ2-1; D not resolved. Per germline, CDR1 SGHAT and CDR2 FQNNGV. This CDR3 is built from 13 residues. The CDR3 DNA follows: TGTGCCAGCAGCCCACAATCATACAACGAGCAGTTCTTC. Protein product: CASSPQSYNEQFF.

The chain carries TRBV18 and TRBJ2-2; maybe TRBD1 (5 bases). CDR1 KGHSH and CDR2 LQKENI come from the germline V gene. The ends were cut back, 3 bases at V and 1 base at J, with 9 bases in the middle. This CDR3 spans 15 amino acids. The CDR3 here is CASSPPTGNTGELFF. In nucleotides, the CDR3 is TGTGCCAGCTCACCGCCTACAGGGAACACCGGGGAGCTGTTTTTT. Full variable domain (missing parts from reference TRBV18 and TRBJ2-2): NAGVMQNPRHLVRRRGQEARLRCSPMKGHSHVYWYRQLPEEGLKFMVYLQKENIIDESGMPKERFSAEFPKEGPSILRIQQVVRGDSAAYFCASSPPTGNTGELFFGEGSRLTVL.

Only a few counts were recorded for this clone. The chain joins TRBV25-1 to TRBJ1-2; TRBD1 is a possible D gene (6 bases). Between the trimmed V and J ends, which lost 5 bases and 3 bases, there was a span of 16 bases. The CDR3 consists of 15 residues. CDR1 is MGHDK, CDR2 SYGVNS, per germline. DNA of the CDR3: TGTGCCAGCAGTACCCGGGGGGCGCTCTACTATGGCTACACCTTC. Translated: CASSTRGALYYGYTF.

V and J are TRBV5-5 and TRBJ1-1; 9 bases match TRBD1. This CDR3 is 13 amino acids long. Trimming removed 2 bases from V and 11 bases from J; junction bases left unmatched: 7. Looked up from germline, CDR1 is SGHKS and CDR2 is YYEKEE (reference sequence). This CDR3 reads CASSFLQGAGAFF. The CDR3 DNA is TGTGCCAGCAGCTTTCTACAGGGGGCCGGGGCTTTCTTT.

V and J are TRBV10-2 and TRBJ1-4; 7 bases map to TRBD1. The germline V gene has CDR1 WSHSY and CDR2 SAAADI. The ends lost 6 bases at V and 8 bases at J; junction bases unmatched: 9. This CDR3 contains 14 residues. CDR3 residues: CASRDGTENEKLFF. In DNA form, the CDR3 reads TGCGCCAGCAGAGACGGGACAGAAAACGAAAAACTGTTTTTT.

The chain couples TRBV7-2 to TRBJ1-3; maybe TRBD1 (6 bases). The CDR3 has 16 residues. Trimming stripped 5 bases from V and 0 bases from J, with 14 bases between. Germline CDR1 and CDR2: SGHTA and FQGNSA. The CDR3 sequence: CASSLGGRPSGNTIYF. As DNA, the CDR3 is TGTGCCAGCAGCCTTGGGGGCAGGCCCTCTGGAAACACCATATATTTT.

The rearrangement uses TRBV25-1 and TRBJ1-1, with D possibly TRBD1 on 6 matching bases. Trimming shortened V by 1 base and J by 1 base, and 19 bases separated the two germline ends. The CDR3 length is 18 residues. Looked up from germline, CDR1 is MGHDK and CDR2 is SYGVNS. The CDR3, as DNA: TGTGCCAGCAGTGAATTCCGCCGGGACAAAGGCTCGAACACTGAAGCTTTCTTT. Its translation: CASSEFRRDKGSNTEAFF.

This chain connects TRBV28 to TRBJ2-7; perhaps TRBD1 as D (5 bases). V was trimmed by 7 bases and J by 4 bases, leaving 14 bases between them. The germline V gene encodes CDR1 MDHEN and CDR2 SYDVKM. CDR3 size: 13 residues. This CDR3 reads CASIGDRRYEQYF. The CDR3 DNA reads TGTGCCAGCATAGGTGACAGACGATACGAGCAGTACTTC. Using reference TRBV28 and TRBJ2-7 for the parts outside the CDR3, the full variable domain is DVKVTQSSRYLVKRTGEKVFLECVQDMDHENMFWYRQDPGLGLRLIYFSYDVKMKEKGDIPEGYSVSREKKERFSLILESASTNQTSMYLCASIGDRRYEQYFGPGTRLTVT.

Regarding this clone: The junction does not match germline at one end; this may be a read error. The sample holds other DNA sequences that translate to the same CDR3. Here the CDR3 DNA reads TGTGCCCGCAGCGTGCGGGGGGCGGGGGGCCAGCAGTTCTTC. Translated: CARSVRGAGGQQFF. The rearrangement joins TRBV11-2 to TRBJ2-1; the match to TRBD2 covers 8 bases. There are 14 residues in the CDR3. Looked up from germline, CDR1 is SGHAT and CDR2 is FQNNGV.

The chain is built from TRBV19 and TRBJ1-5, with a weak D call TRBD1 (6 bases). The V gene lost 6 bases and the J gene lost 6 bases, with 15 bases spanning the gap. Germline V CDR1 and CDR2: LNHDA, SQIVND (reference sequence). CDR3 length: 14 amino acids. The CDR3 DNA follows: TGTGCCAGTAGAGTTCAGGGGTTTTCTCAGCCCCAGCATTTT. Amino acid sequence: CASRVQGFSQPQHF.

This clone is a singleton in its sample. V and J are TRBV30 and TRBJ2-2; TRBD2 might be the D (6 bases). V was shortened by 0 bases and J by 4 bases, with 12 bases between the two germline ends. The CDR3 has 15 amino acids. The germline V gene has CDR1 GTSNPN and CDR2 SVGIG (reference sequence). CDR3 sequence (DNA): TGTGCCTGGAGTGTACCCGTGGGGGGCACCGGGGAGCTGTTTTTT. Amino acid sequence: CAWSVPVGGTGELFF.

V gene TRBV18 combines with J gene TRBJ1-2; 9 nucleotides align to TRBD1. CDR3 length equals 17 residues. Germline V lookup: CDR1 KGHSH, CDR2 LQKENI. V shed 5 bases and J 8 bases; nucleotides not matched to a gene: 18. The CDR3 sequence: CASSAIALTRGQGGYTF. CDR3 nucleotides: TGTGCCAGCTCAGCCATCGCTCTCACCAGGGGACAGGGAGGCTACACCTTC.

This rearrangement joins TRBV5-1 to TRBJ1-3; D ambiguous. Germline V gene lookup returns CDR1 SGHRS and CDR2 YFSETQ. V was cut by 0 bases and J by 1 base, with 8 bases left in between. This CDR3 is 15 amino acids long. CDR3 sequence (DNA): TGCGCCAGCAGCTTGGCCCCGCAGTCTGGAAACACCATATATTTT. As protein: CASSLAPQSGNTIYF.

There are a few counts of this clone. The V call is TRBV2, the J call TRBJ2-7; TRBD1 agrees at 7 bases. This CDR3 is built from 15 residues. The germline CDR1 and CDR2 sequences are SNHLY and FYNNEI. V was pared by 2 bases and J by 3 bases, with 7 bases of the junction left unmatched. CDR3 sequence: CASSETSGQIYEQYF. CDR3 bases: TGTGCCAGCAGTGAAACTTCGGGACAGATCTACGAGCAGTACTTC.

This clone was seen more than once but under ten times. V usage is TRBV2 and J usage is TRBJ1-1; 11 bases align to TRBD1. Germline values: CDR1 SNHLY, CDR2 FYNNEI. This CDR3 region has 14 residues. V was clipped by 7 bases and J by 5 bases; unmatched bases: 6. The CDR3 loop is CASIGQGAGTEAFF. DNA of the CDR3: TGTGCCAGCATTGGACAGGGGGCTGGGACTGAAGCTTTCTTT.